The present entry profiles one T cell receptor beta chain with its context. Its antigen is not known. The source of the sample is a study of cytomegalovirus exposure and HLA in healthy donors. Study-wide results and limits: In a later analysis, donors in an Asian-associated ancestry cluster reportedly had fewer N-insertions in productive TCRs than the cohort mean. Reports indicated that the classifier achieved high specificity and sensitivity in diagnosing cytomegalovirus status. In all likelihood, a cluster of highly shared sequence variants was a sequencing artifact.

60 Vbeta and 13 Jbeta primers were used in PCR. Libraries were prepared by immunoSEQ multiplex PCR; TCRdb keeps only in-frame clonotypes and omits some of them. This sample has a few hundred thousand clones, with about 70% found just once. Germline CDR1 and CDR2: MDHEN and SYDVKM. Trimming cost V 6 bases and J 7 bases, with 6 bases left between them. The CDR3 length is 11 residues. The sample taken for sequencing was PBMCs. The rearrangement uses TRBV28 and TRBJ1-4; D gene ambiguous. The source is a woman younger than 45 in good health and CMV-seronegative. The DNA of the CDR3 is TGTGCCAGCAGGGGCAGTGAAAAACTGTTTTTT. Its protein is CASRGSEKLFF.